A selection of T cell receptor beta chains follows, all from one sample in a study of blood T cell repertoires in COVID-19. Sequencing was performed with immunoSEQ multiplex PCR; in TCRdb, only in-frame clones are kept and a portion is missing. The sample shows about 33,000 clones, 65% to 90% of them seen only once. The material sequenced was peripheral blood. The receptors originated from a human donor in a cohort sampled during active COVID-19. The CDR3 runs from the conserved cysteine through the conserved F or W. D genes are given only for firm matches. The listing skips clone size in some rows; elsewhere it reads once, few, many or a size class.

>-|TRBD2|TRBV5-6|TRBJ2-1
TGTGCCAGCAGCCTAGGACTAGCGGGGGCCGGCTACAATGAGCAGTTCTTC
CASSLGLAGAGYNEQFF
>-|TRBD1|TRBV6-5|TRBJ2-1
TGTGCCAGCAGACCGGGACAGGAGGGGAATGAGCAGTTCTTC
CASRPGQEGNEQFF
>once|TRBD1|TRBV11-2|TRBJ1-1
TGTGCCAGCAGCGCAATACGACAGGGGATCGGAGCTTTCTTT
CASSAIRQGIGAFF
>-|-|TRBV10-3|TRBJ1-6
TGTGCCATCAGTGAGTCGATTGCCCGGTTTAATTCACCCCTCCACTTT
CAISESIARFNSPLHF
>few|TRBD2|TRBV10-3|TRBJ2-1
TGTGCCATCAGCCCTAACTCGGGACTAGCGGGGGAGGGTGAGCAGTTCTTC
CAISPNSGLAGEGEQFF
>once|-|TRBV3-1/TRBV3-2|TRBJ2-7
TGTGCCAGCAGCCAAGCTTCGGACATTAACTACGAGCAGTACTTC
CASSQASDINYEQYF
>-|-|TRBV6-2/TRBV6-3|TRBJ2-1
TGTGCCAGCAGTTACGCCCCGGGGGACTCCTACAATGAGCAGTTCTTC
CASSYAPGDSYNEQFF
>-|TRBD1|TRBV29-1|TRBJ1-1
TGCAGCGTGCCCGGGACAGCCTCTTCTGACTACACTGAAGCTTTCTTT
CSVPGTASSDYTEAFF
>once|TRBD2|TRBV6-2/TRBV6-3|TRBJ2-1
TGTGCCAGCAGTCCAACTAGCGGGGGGGCCGGGGAGCAGTTCTTC
CASSPTSGGAGEQFF
>-|TRBD2|TRBV7-2|TRBJ2-7
TGTGCCAGCAGCGGAGTACCTAGCGGGGGGAACCGGCCCTACGAGCAGTACTTC
CASSGVPSGGNRPYEQYF
>-|-|TRBV27|TRBJ2-7
TGTGCCAGCAGTTTTAACAGGGCCTACGAGCAGTACTTC
CASSFNRAYEQYF
>-|TRBD2|TRBV28|TRBJ2-7
TGTGCCAGCACCGCGGGACTAGTGAACTCCTACGAGCAGTACTTC
CASTAGLVNSYEQYF
>-|-|TRBV19|TRBJ1-2
TGTGCCAGTACTAGGGACACGAACTATGGCTACACCTTC
CASTRDTNYGYTF
>-|TRBD1|TRBV20-1|TRBJ1-2
TGCAGTGCTAGTTTAGGGGCTAGGACAGGGGACTATGGCTACACCTTC
CSASLGARTGDYGYTF
>-|-|TRBV5-5|TRBJ2-5
TGTGCCAGCAGTTACGTCTCGTCCGGGGAGACCCAGTACTTC
CASSYVSSGETQYF
>-|-|TRBV30|TRBJ2-7
TGTGCCTGGAGTGACAGGGTTCGGGAGCAGTACTTC
CAWSDRVREQYF
>-|-|TRBV10-1|TRBJ2-2
TGCGCCAGCAGTGGGTCTATCGCCGGGGAGCTGTTTTTT
CASSGSIAGELFF
>-|TRBD1|TRBV6-5|TRBJ2-1
TGTGCCAGCAGTCTTGCCGGGACAGTATGGTTCTTC
CASSLAGTVWFF
>once|TRBD1|TRBV5-1|TRBJ2-7
TGCGCCAGCAGCTTGTGGACAGGGGGGGCCTACGAGCAGTACTTC
CASSLWTGGAYEQYF
>once|-|TRBV28|TRBJ1-2
TGTGCCAGCAACCCATCGACAGGAGGAAACTATGGCTACACCTTC
CASNPSTGGNYGYTF